One T cell receptor (beta chain) is described in this entry. The sample is drawn from a study of neoadjuvant anti-PD-1 for oral cavity cancer. Across the study: Nivolumab at 3 mg/kg was mostly given biweekly, three to four doses, pre-surgery.

Time point reported: after neoadjuvant nivolumab, at surgical resection. Profiled with immunoSEQ multiplex PCR; TCRdb holds only in-frame clones, not every one. The sample has 40,000 or so clones; around 40% are singletons. This CDR3 spans 15 amino acids. Trimming removed 6 bases from V and 4 bases from J; junction bases left unmatched: 9. Germline-derived CDR1 and CDR2 are SEHNR and FQNEAQ (reference sequence). The TCR comes from a person aged 40 to 85 with oral cavity squamous cell carcinoma. J is TRBJ2-5 and V is TRBV7-9; 9 nucleotides align to TRBD1. The sequenced sample was tumor tissue, obtained after nivolumab (anti-PD-1) treatment. Here the CDR3 reads CASRETGGSRETQYF. The CDR3 DNA reads TGTGCCAGCAGAGAGACAGGGGGGAGTCGAGAGACCCAGTACTTC.